A selection of T cell receptor beta chains follows, all from one sample in a study of chemoradiotherapy in HPV16-positive cancers. Clones were read by immunoSEQ multiplex PCR, and TCRdb kept only the in-frame ones, dropping some. This sample has 750 to 950 clones, with 65% to 80% found just once. Sequences were derived from tumor tissue, sampled from a patient who underwent chemoradiotherapy. Receptor source: a human donor with HPV-associated anogenital cancer. Each CDR3 is given without its conserved first and last residue.

TRBJ2-1,TRBV6-6,ASSPLTGVYNEQF
TRBJ1-2,TRBV14,ASSPESYYGYT
TRBJ2-5,TRBV7-2,ASSLGQAQTQY
TRBJ1-3,TRBV6-5,ASSARDSNTIY
TRBJ2-1,TRBV4-3,ASSQDPRSGSVSYNEQF
TRBJ2-4,TRBV5-4,ASSPGLAGGKNIQY
TRBJ1-1,TRBV28,ASSFRVGEAF
TRBJ2-7,TRBV7-9,ASSLPGLADEQY
TRBJ2-3,TRBV19,ASSLDPRATDTQY
TRBJ2-1,TRBV14,ASSQGLARTQF
TRBJ1-1,TRBV27,ATRRSVNTEAF
TRBJ1-4,TRBV5-1,ASSFGESNEKLF
TRBJ2-2,TRBV4-1,ASSQHTGLAGENTGELF
TRBJ2-2,TRBV7-9,ASSLGDALTGELF
TRBJ2-2,TRBV27,ASSEFSDTGELF
TRBJ1-4,TRBV5-1,ASSWGQGATNEKLF
-,TRBV4-2,ASSQGRGSYEQY
TRBJ1-1,TRBV7-2,ASSPLDSPNTEAF
TRBJ1-5,TRBV7-2,ASSLGTGSVNQPQH
TRBJ2-1,TRBV4-2,ASSPQGGGRTSGIEQF